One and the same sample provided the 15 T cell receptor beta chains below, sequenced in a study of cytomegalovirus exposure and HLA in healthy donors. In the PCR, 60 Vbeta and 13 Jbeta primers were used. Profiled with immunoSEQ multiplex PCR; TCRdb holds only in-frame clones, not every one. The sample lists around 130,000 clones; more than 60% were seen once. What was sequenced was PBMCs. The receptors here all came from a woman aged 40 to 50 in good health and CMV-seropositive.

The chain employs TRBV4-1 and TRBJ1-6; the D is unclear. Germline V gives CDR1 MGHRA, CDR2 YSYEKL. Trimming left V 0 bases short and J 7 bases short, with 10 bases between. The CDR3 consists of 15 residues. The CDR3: CASSQDGQVNSPLHF. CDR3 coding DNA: TGCGCCAGCAGCCAAGATGGGCAGGTGAATTCACCCCTCCACTTT.

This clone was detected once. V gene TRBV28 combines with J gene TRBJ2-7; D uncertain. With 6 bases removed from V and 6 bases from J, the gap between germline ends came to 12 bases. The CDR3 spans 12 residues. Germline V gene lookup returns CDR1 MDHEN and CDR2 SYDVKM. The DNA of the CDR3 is TGTGCCAGCAGCATCCTCTATGGCGAGCAGTACTTC. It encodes CASSILYGEQYF.

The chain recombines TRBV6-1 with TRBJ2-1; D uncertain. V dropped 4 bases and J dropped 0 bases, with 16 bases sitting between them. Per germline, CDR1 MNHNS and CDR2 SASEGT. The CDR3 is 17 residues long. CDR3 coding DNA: TGTGCCAGCAGTGCATTGGCCTCATTAAGCTCCTACAATGAGCAGTTCTTC. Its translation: CASSALASLSSYNEQFF.

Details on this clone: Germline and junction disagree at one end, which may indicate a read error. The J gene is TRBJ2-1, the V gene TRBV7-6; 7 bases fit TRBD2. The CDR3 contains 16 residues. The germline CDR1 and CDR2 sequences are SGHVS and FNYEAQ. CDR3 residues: CASSLGRAGPYSEQFF. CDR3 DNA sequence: TGTGCCAGCAGTCTAGGGAGGGCGGGACCCTACAGTGAGCAGTTCTTC.

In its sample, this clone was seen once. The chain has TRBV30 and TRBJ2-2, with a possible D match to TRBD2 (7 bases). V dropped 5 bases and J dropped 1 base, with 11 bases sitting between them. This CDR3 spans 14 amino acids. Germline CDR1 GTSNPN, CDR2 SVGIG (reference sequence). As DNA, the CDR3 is TGTGCCTGGGGAGGGGGGGGGAACACCGGGGAGCTGTTTTTT. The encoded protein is CAWGGGGNTGELFF.

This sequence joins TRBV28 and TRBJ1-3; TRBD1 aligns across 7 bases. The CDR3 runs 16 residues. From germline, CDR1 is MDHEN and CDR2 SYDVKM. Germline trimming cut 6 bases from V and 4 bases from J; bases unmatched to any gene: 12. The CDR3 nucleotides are TGTGCCAGCAGCGGACCAAACCCGGGACAGGGAAACACCATATATTTT. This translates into CASSGPNPGQGNTIYF.

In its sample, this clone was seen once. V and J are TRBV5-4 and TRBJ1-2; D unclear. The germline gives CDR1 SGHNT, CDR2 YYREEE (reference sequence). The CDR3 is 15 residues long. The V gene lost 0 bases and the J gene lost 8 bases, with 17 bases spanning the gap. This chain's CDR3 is CASSLAGVEAGGYTF. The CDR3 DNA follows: TGTGCCAGCAGCTTGGCCGGCGTGGAGGCGGGAGGCTACACCTTC.

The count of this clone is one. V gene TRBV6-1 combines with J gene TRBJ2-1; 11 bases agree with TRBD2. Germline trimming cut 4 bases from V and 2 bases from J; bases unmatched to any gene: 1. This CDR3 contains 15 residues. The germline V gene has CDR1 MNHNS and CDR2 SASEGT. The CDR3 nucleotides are TGTGCCAGCAGTGGTAGCGGGAGGGCCTACAATGAGCAGTTCTTC. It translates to CASSGSGRAYNEQFF.

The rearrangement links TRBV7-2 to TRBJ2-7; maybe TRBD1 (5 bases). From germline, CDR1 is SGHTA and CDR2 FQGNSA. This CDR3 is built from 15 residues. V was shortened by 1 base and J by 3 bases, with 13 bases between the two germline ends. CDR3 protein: CASSLDIRANYEQYF. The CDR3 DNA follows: TGTGCCAGCAGCTTAGATATCAGGGCGAACTACGAGCAGTACTTC. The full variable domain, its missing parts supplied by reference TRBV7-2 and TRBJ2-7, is GAGVSQSPSNKVTEKGKDVELRCDPISGHTALYWYRQSLGQGLEFLIYFQGNSAPDKSGLPSDRFSAERTGGSVSTLTIQRTQQEDSAVYLCASSLDIRANYEQYFGPGTRLTVT.

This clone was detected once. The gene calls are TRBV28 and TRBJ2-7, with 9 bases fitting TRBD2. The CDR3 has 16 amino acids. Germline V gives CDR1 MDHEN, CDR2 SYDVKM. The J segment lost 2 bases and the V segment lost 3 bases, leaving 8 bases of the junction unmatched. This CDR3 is CASSFPLAGGTYEQYF. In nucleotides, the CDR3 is TGTGCCAGCAGTTTCCCCCTGGCGGGAGGGACCTACGAGCAGTACTTC.

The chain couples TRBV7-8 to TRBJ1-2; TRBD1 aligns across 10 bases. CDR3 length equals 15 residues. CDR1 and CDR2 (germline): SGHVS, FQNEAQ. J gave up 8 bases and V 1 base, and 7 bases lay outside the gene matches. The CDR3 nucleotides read TGTGCCAGCAGCTTAGGGGGACAGGGGCTTCGGGGCTACACCTTC. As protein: CASSLGGQGLRGYTF.

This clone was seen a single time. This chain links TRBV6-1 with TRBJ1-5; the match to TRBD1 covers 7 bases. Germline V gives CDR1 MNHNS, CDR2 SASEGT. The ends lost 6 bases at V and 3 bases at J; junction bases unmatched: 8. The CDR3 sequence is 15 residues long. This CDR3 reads CASRNSGQLNQPQHF. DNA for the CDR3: TGTGCCAGCAGGAATTCGGGACAGCTCAATCAGCCCCAGCATTTT.

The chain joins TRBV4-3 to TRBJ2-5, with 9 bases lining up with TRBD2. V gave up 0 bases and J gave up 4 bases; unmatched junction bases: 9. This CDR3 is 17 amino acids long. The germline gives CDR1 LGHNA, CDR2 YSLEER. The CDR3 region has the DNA TGCGCCAGCAGCCAAGATTACAGGCTAGCGGGACGAGAGACCCAGTACTTC. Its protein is CASSQDYRLAGRETQYF.

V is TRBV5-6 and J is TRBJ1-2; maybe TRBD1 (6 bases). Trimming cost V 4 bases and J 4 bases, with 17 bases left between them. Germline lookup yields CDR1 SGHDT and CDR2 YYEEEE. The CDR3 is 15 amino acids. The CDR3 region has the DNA TGTGCCAGCAGCAATCCTGCCCAGGGGCTCTATGGCTACACCTTC. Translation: CASSNPAQGLYGYTF.

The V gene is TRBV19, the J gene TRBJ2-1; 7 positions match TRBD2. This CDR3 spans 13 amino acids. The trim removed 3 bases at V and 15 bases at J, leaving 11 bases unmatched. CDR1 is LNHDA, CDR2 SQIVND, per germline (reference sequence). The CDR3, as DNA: TGTGCCAGTAGTATCGACCGGGACTACTGGCGGTTCTTC. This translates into CASSIDRDYWRFF.